Here is one TCR beta chain with its context. Antigen unknown. CDR1 and CDR2 from the germline V gene are GTSNPN and SVGIG (reference sequence). Trimming pared 3 bases from V and 3 bases from J, leaving 17 bases between. This CDR3 contains 15 residues. Libraries were prepared by immunoSEQ multiplex PCR; TCRdb keeps only in-frame clonotypes and omits some of them. The top ten hold about 3.3% of the sample, which has approximately 140,000 clones, 80% to 95% seen once. The data were taken from a study of T cell responses to AZD1222 COVID-19 vaccine. Overall study findings and caveats: No day 14 peak samples; only post-peak repertoires were characterized. Females outnumbered males among donors, who were mostly white British; clonal diversity was possibly underestimated.

The sequence was obtained from an adult who received the AZD1222 COVID-19 vaccine. V usage is TRBV30 and J usage is TRBJ1-2; D gene ambiguous. Sequenced here: peripheral blood, sampled 28 days after the second AZD1222 dose. CDR3 amino acids: CAWSRVRIGHYGYTF. CDR3 sequence (DNA): TGTGCCTGGAGCCGTGTCCGGATAGGACACTATGGCTACACCTTC.